This T cell receptor beta chain emerged from a study of T cells in Graves' hyperthyroidism and ophthalmopathy. Amplification targeted TCR beta CDR3 regions from RNA transcripts. RT-PCR in the first round (using the HTBI primer set) targeted the TCR CDR3. TCRdb used MiXCR to reprocess the multiplex PCR reads, holding one entry per CDR3 protein. The sample records 200,000 to 250,000 distinct CDR3 sequences, roughly a sixth being singletons. Trimming stripped 2 bases from V and 4 bases from J, with 5 bases between. This CDR3 is built from 12 residues. Germline V lookup: CDR1 MDHEN, CDR2 SYDVKM. Fresh peripheral blood, roughly 9.8 ml of it, supplied the PBMCs. Findings and caveats of the study: Clonotypes that were expanded in thyroid above 0.001 mostly appeared in blood too. Ophthalmopathy was predicted by the model a median of approximately 6 months ahead of onset.

As regards this clonotype: Its target is unknown.

V gene TRBV28 combines with J gene TRBJ1-2, with D unclear. The source of this sequence is a man aged 50 or older with Graves' hyperthyroidism. The sequencing sample was made of blood. The DNA of the CDR3 is TGTGCCAGCAGTTTAAGCGCCTATGGCTACACCTTC. Protein product: CASSLSAYGYTF.